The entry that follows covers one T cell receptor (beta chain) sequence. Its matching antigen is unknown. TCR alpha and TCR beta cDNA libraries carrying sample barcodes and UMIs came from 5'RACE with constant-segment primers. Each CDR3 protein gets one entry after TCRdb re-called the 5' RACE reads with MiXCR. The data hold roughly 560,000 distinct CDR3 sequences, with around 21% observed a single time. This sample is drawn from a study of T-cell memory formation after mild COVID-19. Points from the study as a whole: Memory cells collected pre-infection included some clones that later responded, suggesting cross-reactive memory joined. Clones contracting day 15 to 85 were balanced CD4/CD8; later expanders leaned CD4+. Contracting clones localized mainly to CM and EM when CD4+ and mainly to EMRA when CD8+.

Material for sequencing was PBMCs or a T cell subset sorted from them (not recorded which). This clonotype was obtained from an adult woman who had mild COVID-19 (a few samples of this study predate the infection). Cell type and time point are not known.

The CDR3 DNA reads TGTGCCACCCGGTTCTGCTTCGACTATGGCTACACCTTC. Encoded protein: CATRFCFDYGYTF. The chain couples TRBV24-1 to TRBJ1-2; D call uncertain. Germline values: CDR1 KGHDR, CDR2 SFDVKD. V lost 9 bases and J lost 3, with 13 bases in between. This CDR3 is 13 amino acids long.